Sequencing of this TCR beta chain was carried out in a study of OX40 agonist ivuxolimab in advanced cancers. Study-level information: From roughly 23 to 85 years was the age range, with a mean of around 57 years, and 70% to 85% were male.

Profiled with immunoSEQ multiplex PCR; TCRdb holds only in-frame clones, not every one. The sample lists 50,000 to 65,000 clones, approximately 90% occurring once. This CDR3 comprises 15 residues. The germline V and J ends were trimmed by 7 bases and 4 bases, with 20 bases remaining between them. Germline CDR1 is SGHVS and CDR2 is FNYEAQ. The sample was CD4+ or CD8+ T cells sorted from blood, taken in a trial of the OX40 agonist ivuxolimab. The receptor comes from an adult with an advanced solid tumor such as melanoma, head and neck, liver or kidney cancer. The rearrangement uses TRBV7-6 and TRBJ2-7, with D perhaps matching TRBD1 or TRBD2 (6 bases each). The CDR3 DNA is TGTGCCAGCATCGAGGATAGCGGACAGAAATACGAGCAGTACTTC. Amino acid sequence: CASIEDSGQKYEQYF.